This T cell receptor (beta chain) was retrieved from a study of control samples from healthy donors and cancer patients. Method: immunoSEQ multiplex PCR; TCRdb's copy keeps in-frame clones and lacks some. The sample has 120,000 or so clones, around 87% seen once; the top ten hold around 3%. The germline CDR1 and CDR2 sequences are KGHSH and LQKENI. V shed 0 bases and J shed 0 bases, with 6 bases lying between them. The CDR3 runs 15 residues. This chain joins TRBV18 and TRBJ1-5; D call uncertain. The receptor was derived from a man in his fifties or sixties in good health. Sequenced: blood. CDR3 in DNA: TGTGCCAGCTCACCACCGGCCTATAGCAATCAGCCCCAGCATTTT. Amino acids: CASSPPAYSNQPQHF.